This entry describes one T cell receptor beta chain. What this receptor recognizes is not known. No per-base quality is available; no much larger clone lies one base away. This entry is derived from a study of response to subunit inactivated influenza vaccine (dated by TCRdb to the late 2010s). About the study as a whole: Deep quantitative T cell receptor repertoire profiling was used in the study to track responses to a trivalent subunit inactivated influenza vaccine.

From its cysteine to its phenylalanine, the CDR3 spans 13 amino acids. The retained sequence is limited to the CDR3, 39 bases, with the frame set at the first base. V is reduced by 7 bases and J by 1 base, leaving a spacing of 10 bases between them. The germline V gene (reference sequence) provides CDR1 MNHNY and CDR2 SVGAGI. Receptor amplification or capture employed RT-PCR. The sample was run on an Illumina HiSeq 2500. TCRdb passed the public sequencing reads through fastp at Q25 and MiXCR, retaining productive beta sequences. CDR3 protein sequences are deduplicated, and each keeps its most common genes and DNA. The sample has roughly 700,000 distinct CDR3 sequences on record, approximately 13% of them singletons. 6% to 8% of the sample comes from the top ten. Broader findings and caveats from the paper: According to the authors, only a limited number of new T cells may be recruited by each seasonal influenza vaccination.

This chain joins TRBV6-6 to TRBJ1-1; TRBD1 might be the D gene, on 5 matching bases. The specimen was PBMCs from blood, collected around two weeks before vaccination. The TCR originated in a man aged 50-59 years who received an inactivated influenza vaccine. Donor details come from another sample of the same person, matched by shared clones. The DNA sequence follows: TGTGCCAGCACCCTCCAGGGGAACACTGAAGCTTTCTTT. Translated, this is CASTLQGNTEAFF.